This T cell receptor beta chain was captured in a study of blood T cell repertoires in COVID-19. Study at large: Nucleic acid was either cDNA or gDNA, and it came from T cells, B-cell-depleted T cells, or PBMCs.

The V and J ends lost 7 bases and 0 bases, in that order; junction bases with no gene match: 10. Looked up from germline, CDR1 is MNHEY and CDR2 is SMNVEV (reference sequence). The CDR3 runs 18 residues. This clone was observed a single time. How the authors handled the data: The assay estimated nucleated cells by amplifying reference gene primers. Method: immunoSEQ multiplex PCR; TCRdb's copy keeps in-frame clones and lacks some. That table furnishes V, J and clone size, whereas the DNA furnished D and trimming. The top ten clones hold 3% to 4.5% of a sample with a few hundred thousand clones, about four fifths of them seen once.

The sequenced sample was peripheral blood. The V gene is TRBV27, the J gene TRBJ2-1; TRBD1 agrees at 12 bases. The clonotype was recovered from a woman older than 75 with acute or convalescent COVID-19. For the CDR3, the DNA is TGTGCCAGCAATCCCGGGACAGGGGGCATCATCTCCTACAATGAGCAGTTCTTC. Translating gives CASNPGTGGIISYNEQFF.